What follows are 17 T cell receptor beta chains derived from one specimen sequenced in a study of blood T cell repertoires in COVID-19. Repertoires were generated with immunoSEQ multiplex PCR, while TCRdb's copy carries only in-frame clones and drops some. In the table there are fewer than 120,000 clones, about four fifths of which are singletons. The source material was peripheral blood. All receptors derive from a woman aged 55-69 years with acute or convalescent COVID-19.

The chain couples TRBV11-2 to TRBJ1-2; D call uncertain. V was shortened by 0 bases and J by 3 bases, with 8 bases between the two germline ends. The germline gives CDR1 SGHAT, CDR2 FQNNGV. This CDR3 comprises 14 residues. The CDR3 DNA reads as TGTGCCAGCAGCTTAGATCTCGGGGACTATGGCTACACCTTC. Its protein is CASSLDLGDYGYTF.

This chain connects TRBV27 to TRBJ2-3; 8 bases map to TRBD2. The CDR3 contains 16 residues. With 6 bases clipped from V and 4 bases from J, the junction kept 12 bases outside the gene matches. Germline CDR1 and CDR2: MNHEY and SMNVEV (reference sequence). CDR3: CASSDGGAGIADTQYF. The CDR3 DNA sequence: TGTGCCAGCAGCGACGGGGGGGCCGGAATTGCAGATACGCAGTATTTT.

The gene calls are TRBV5-4 and TRBJ2-7; a weak D match, TRBD2 (6 bases). Germline V gives CDR1 SGHNT, CDR2 YYREEE (reference sequence). This CDR3 comprises 17 residues. Trimming shortened V by 4 bases and J by 0 bases, and 20 bases separated the two germline ends. The CDR3 region is CASSQFRGAQGSYEQYF. The CDR3 DNA reads as TGTGCCAGCAGCCAATTTCGCGGGGCCCAGGGCTCCTACGAGCAGTACTTC.

This clone was detected only once. For the CDR3, the DNA is TGTGCCAGCAGAACTAGCGGGGGGGAGCCACCGTTCTTC. It encodes CASRTSGGEPPFF. V is TRBV13 and J is TRBJ2-1, with 13 bases aligning to TRBD2. The junction had 8 bases not matched to a gene; V was cut back by 6 bases and J by 15 bases. The CDR3 loop spans 13 amino acids. CDR1 PRHDT and CDR2 FYEKMQ come from the germline V gene (reference sequence).

This chain joins TRBV14 and TRBJ2-1, with 9 bases fitting TRBD2. Trimming at V came to 1 base and at J to 3 bases, leaving 7 bases not matched to a gene. The CDR3 is made up of 17 amino acids. The germline V gene encodes CDR1 SGHDN and CDR2 FVKESK. As DNA, the CDR3 is TGTGCCAGCAGCCAAGGGGAGGGTAGCGGGGGCTACAATGAGCAGTTCTTC. It translates to CASSQGEGSGGYNEQFF.

The chain has TRBV5-4 and TRBJ2-7; tentative D call: TRBD2 (5 bases). The V end lost 3 bases, the J end lost 5 bases, and 15 bases lay between the germline ends. This CDR3 is 14 amino acids long. From germline, CDR1 is SGHNT and CDR2 YYREEE (reference sequence). The CDR3 bases are TGTGCCAGCAGCTCCAACCTCCCGGGAAACGAGCAGTACTTC. Amino acids: CASSSNLPGNEQYF.

The chain links TRBV2 to TRBJ2-1; 12 nucleotides match TRBD2. The CDR3 contains 15 residues. The ends lost 5 bases at V and 7 bases at J; junction bases unmatched: 6. Looked up from germline, CDR1 is SNHLY and CDR2 is FYNNEI. CDR3 sequence: CASSLGLAGGNEQFF. The CDR3 region has the DNA TGTGCCAGCAGTTTGGGTCTAGCGGGGGGGAATGAGCAGTTCTTC.

The CDR3 protein is CASSPGGLAGQPQHF. As DNA, the CDR3 is TGTGCCAGTAGTCCGGGGGGGCTGGCGGGGCAGCCCCAGCATTTT. J is TRBJ1-5 and V is TRBV19; a weak D match, TRBD1 (6 bases). V gave up 5 bases and J gave up 7 bases, with 18 bases separating them. Germline loops: CDR1 LNHDA, CDR2 SQIVND (reference sequence). This CDR3 region has 15 residues.

The J gene is TRBJ2-7, the V gene TRBV7-6, with TRBD2 matching 8 bases. The CDR3 consists of 15 residues. The ends lost 1 base at V and 3 bases at J; junction bases unmatched: 5. Germline values: CDR1 SGHVS, CDR2 FNYEAQ. In nucleotides, the CDR3 is TGTGCCAGCAGCTTAGAAGCGGGGGCCCTCTACGAGCAGTACTTC. Its translation is CASSLEAGALYEQYF.

The V gene is TRBV15, the J gene TRBJ1-2, with D unclear. CDR1 is LNHNV and CDR2 is YYDKDF in the germline V gene (reference sequence). This CDR3 has 14 residues. The V gene lost 1 base and the J gene lost 4 bases, with 10 bases spanning the gap. CDR3 sequence (DNA): TGTGCCACCAGCAGAGTCCGCGACACCTATGGCTACACCTTC. Its translation is CATSRVRDTYGYTF.

The chain uses TRBV7-2 and TRBJ1-6, with 8 bases fitting TRBD1. The trim removed 3 bases at V and 10 bases at J, leaving 5 bases unmatched. This CDR3 has 14 amino acids. The germline gives CDR1 SGHTA, CDR2 FQGNSA. CDR3 sequence reads: CASSLRTGQSPLHF. The CDR3 DNA sequence: TGTGCCAGCAGCTTGAGGACAGGGCAATCACCCCTCCACTTT.

The rearrangement joins TRBV6-2 or TRBV6-3 to TRBJ1-5; perhaps TRBD1 as D (6 bases). The CDR3 spans 15 residues. Looked up from germline, CDR1 is MNHEY and CDR2 is SVGEGT. Trimming removed 6 bases from V and 8 bases from J, with 20 bases in between. The CDR3 coding sequence is TGTGCCAGCAGCCCCGGGGGGGGGCCGGATAAGCCCCAGCATTTT. It encodes CASSPGGGPDKPQHF.

The chain has TRBV6-5 and TRBJ2-5; a weak D match, TRBD2 (6 bases). The CDR3 consists of 11 residues. The V end lost 2 bases, the J end lost 10 bases, and 8 bases lay between the germline ends. CDR1 and CDR2 (germline): MNHEY, SVGAGI. In DNA, the CDR3 is TGTGCCAGCAGTTACGGGAGGAGCCAGTACTTC. The encoded protein is CASSYGRSQYF.

This clone was found a few times. The V and J genes are TRBV5-1 and TRBJ2-7; a possible D gene is TRBD1 (5 bases). The CDR3 loop spans 14 amino acids. Germline CDR1 reads SGHRS; CDR2 reads YFSETQ. The V and J ends lost 1 base and 6 bases respectively, with 14 bases between them. The CDR3 is CASSLQGASSEQYF. The CDR3 nucleotides are TGCGCCAGCAGCTTGCAAGGGGCCAGTTCCGAGCAGTACTTC.

J is TRBJ1-4 and V is TRBV9, with no clear D. V was trimmed by 3 bases and J by 4 bases, leaving 13 bases between them. The CDR3 runs 15 residues. Germline V CDR1 and CDR2: SGDLS, YYNGEE. CDR3 in amino acids: CASSAHPGFNEKLFF. CDR3 DNA: TGTGCCAGCAGCGCACATCCAGGTTTTAATGAAAAACTGTTTTTT.

The CDR3: CASSLFRVGGNQETQYF. DNA for the CDR3: TGTGCCAGCAGTTTATTTAGAGTGGGAGGGAATCAAGAGACCCAGTACTTC. The rearrangement links TRBV28 to TRBJ2-5, with 7 bases fitting TRBD2. Germline assignment: CDR1 MDHEN and CDR2 SYDVKM. The V segment lost 1 base and the J segment 2 bases; nucleotides outside the gene matches: 10. The CDR3 consists of 17 residues.

V usage is TRBV6-5 and J usage is TRBJ1-2; 7 bases fit TRBD1. The CDR3 is made up of 13 amino acids. The V gene end was trimmed by 5 bases and the J gene end by 7 bases; junction bases not matched to a gene: 7. Germline V gives CDR1 MNHEY, CDR2 SVGAGI. CDR3 nucleotide sequence: TGTGCCAGCAGTCTCACAGGGGCGGCTGGCTACACCTTC. Protein: CASSLTGAAGYTF.